The T cell receptor beta chain under discussion was sequenced for a study of shared clonotypes between healthy human individuals (dated by TCRdb to 2018 to 2020). Study-wide context: A couple of women and a few men aged 18 to 49 years were included in the cohort. For each donor, CD4 naive and CD4 memory were each run on three plates, CD8 naive on two plates, and CD8 memory on one plate. To estimate repertoire size and how much clonotype sharing occurs between individuals, the study deeply sequenced the blood TCR repertoires of about five healthy adults. To increase sequencing depth and limit assay-specific biases, different laboratories used diverse techniques to prepare libraries and sequence TCR repertoires. Per donor, leukapheresis produced somewhere between about 0.9 and 9.5 billion PBMCs.

Points the paper makes about the study in general: Sampling was limited to blood, and TCR repertoires in tissue likely differ from TCR repertoires in blood. Estimated clonotype richness was generally larger for naive than for memory subsets. Because the study included only a small number of donors, the genetic and exposure-history diversity represented was limited. Pairwise subsampling led to the expectation that sequencing depth would affect the degree of clonotype sharing among donors. When a handful of donors were compared, the shared fraction of clonotypes was 5% to 6.5% for naive CD4, 3% to 4% for naive CD8, roughly 2.5% for memory CD4, and 0.35% to 0.4% for memory CD8. Clonotypes shared by all four sorted-subset donors showed higher generation probabilities than non-shared clonotypes. Incomplete sequencing was indicated by rarefaction of sorted-subset datasets, despite the large sequencing depth.

For the CD8 naive samples, CD45RO-negative cells were positively selected for CCR7, yielding a CD45RA+CCR7+ population from which TemRA cells were excluded. Healthy HIV-negative adults with no recently reported acute infections or vaccinations were included as donors. Only Caucasian adults living in Nashville, Tennessee, USA were represented among the donors. After blood collection by leukapheresis, PBMCs were isolated using Ficoll-Histopaque density gradient centrifugation and then cryopreserved in the vapor phase of liquid nitrogen. Analytical flow cytometry was used to check the purity and quantity of each magnetically sorted T cell population. Genomic DNA was isolated from every sorted fraction and measured by UV absorbance on a Nanodrop 2000c. Using the deep immunoSEQ assay, TCR CDR3 regions were amplified from genomic DNA by multiplex PCR. Extracted genomic DNA from each cell subset was distributed evenly across all wells of several immunoSEQ 96-well plates, and each plate was treated as a replicate. For sorted subsets, each replicate PCR was loaded with approximately 200 ng genomic DNA, equivalent to about 30,000 T cell genomes. Purified libraries were quantified with a Qubit 3.0 fluorometer, sized on a Bioanalyzer 2100, and re-quantified with the KAPA Library Quantification kit. Every immunoSEQ 96-well plate was sequenced on a dedicated single-read 150-cycle Illumina NextSeq 550 flow cell. The authors' pipeline ran thus. Because the immunoSEQ output held only junctional sequences and lacked quality scores, the filtering could not match the filtering applied to full-length reads. Sequences were annotated with PyIR, a Python wrapper for IgBLAST v1.9, using IMGT germline references to assign V/J genes and CDR3. Reads were removed for weak V/J assignments (E-value above 1e-6), missing CDR3, stop codons, out-of-frame junctions, or ambiguous translated residues. V3J clonotypes were defined as sequences sharing an identical inferred V gene, J gene, and CDR3 amino acid sequence. Percentage overlap between repertoires was computed as shared unique clonotypes divided by the size of the smaller repertoire. Repertoire richness was assessed with RTK rarefaction, the Chao1 estimator, and Recon v2.1 estimates of unobserved clonotypes. Generation probabilities for all TCRbeta clonotypes obtained by the gDNA method from a handful of donors were computed using OLGA. This immuneACCESS table, as held by TCRdb, lists in-frame sequences with V and J called but not all clones. Of the missing ones, under half trace to an unresolved V gene in checked studies; the others have no known cause. V and J calls and clone size follow that table, whereas D and trimming were derived from the DNA. For this sample the table gives hundreds of thousands of clones, of which 92% were detected only once. The ten largest clones capture nearly 25% of the sample.

CDR1 and CDR2, per the germline V gene, are MRHNA and SNTAGT. V is trimmed back by 4 bases and J by 2 bases, and the junction contains 3 bases that no gene match accounts for. The cysteine opens and the phenylalanine closes a CDR3 of 14 amino acids. The CDR3 DNA has 42 bases and is translated from base 1. Of note for this clone: The target of this receptor is not known. The record has no base qualities; no much larger clone is one base away.

The chain is made from TRBV6-4 and TRBJ2-3, and TRBD1 matches 7 of the central bases. This sequence was found in a man aged 25-45 years in good health. Specimen: naive CD8+ T cells sorted from blood. This specimen's cell subset or site label, per the study, means: CD45RA+CCR7+. This receptor has the CDR3 CASSGQGNTDTQYF. The nucleotides read TGTGCCAGCAGTGGACAGGGCAACACAGATACGCAGTATTTT.